The rows below give T cell receptor beta chains drawn from one sample of a study of molecular identifiers for immune sequencing clone quantification. TCRdb used MiXCR to reprocess the PCR reads, holding one entry per CDR3 protein. The sample records about 510,000 distinct CDR3 sequences, 25% being singletons. Sequenced input: naive CD8+ T cells from blood, with Jurkat cell RNA spiked in. All receptors derive from a human donor in good health. Some libraries in this study had Jurkat cell RNA spiked in. The CDR3 runs from the conserved cysteine through the conserved F or W. A D gene is named only where the DNA matches it firmly. Some rows mark clone size as missing; the rest say once, few, many or name a class of expanded clone.

j_call | v_call | clone_size | d_call | cdr3_aa | cdr3_nt
TRBJ1-5 | TRBV18 | - | - | CASSLRARTNQPQHF | TGTGCCAGCTCACTGCGGGCCAGAACAAATCAGCCCCAGCATTTT
TRBJ2-5 | TRBV28 | many | - | CASSPPRVGETQYF | TGTGCCAGCAGTCCCCCGCGCGTTGGGGAGACCCAGTACTTC
TRBJ1-5 | TRBV4-1 | - | - | CARSPPTSHPPQHF | TGCGCCCGCAGCCCGCCAACTAGCCATCCGCCCCAGCATTTT
TRBJ1-3 | TRBV29-1 | many | - | CSVVIDTIYF | TGCAGCGTCGTTATAGACACCATATATTTT
TRBJ2-3 | TRBV7-9 | many | TRBD2 | CASSLSAGGFSTDTQYF | TGTGCCAGCAGCTTATCGGCGGGAGGATTTAGCACAGATACGCAGTATTTT
TRBJ2-2 | TRBV2 | few | TRBD2 | CASKAETSGAGELFF | TGTGCCAGCAAAGCGGAGACTAGCGGGGCCGGGGAGCTGTTTTTT
TRBJ2-7 | TRBV27 | - | - | CASSLKGAYEQYF | TGTGCCAGCAGTTTGAAGGGGGCCTACGAGCAGTACTTC
TRBJ2-3 | TRBV9 | few | - | CASTAGGTALDTQYF | TGTGCCTCCACCGCTGGGGGGACGGCTCTCGATACGCAGTATTTT
TRBJ1-3 | TRBV20-1 | - | - | CSARDLRGNGNTIYF | TGCAGTGCTAGAGATTTAAGGGGGAACGGAAACACCATATATTTT
TRBJ1-2 | TRBV10-2 | few | - | CASSRGADGYTF | TGCGCCAGCAGTCGAGGTGCGGATGGCTACACCTTC
TRBJ1-2 | TRBV4-1 | few | - | CASSQDTGRTYGYTF | TGCGCCAGCAGCCAAGATACCGGACGAACTTATGGCTACACCTTC
TRBJ2-1 | TRBV7-3 | - | - | CASSHRDNEQFF | TGTGCCAGCAGCCACAGGGACAATGAGCAGTTCTTC
TRBJ2-7 | TRBV19 | few | - | CASSIIGGYEQYF | TGTGCCAGTAGTATAATCGGGGGATACGAGCAGTACTTC
TRBJ2-3 | TRBV24-1 | few | - | CATSDFYSTDTQYF | TGTGCCACCAGTGATTTTTACAGCACAGATACGCAGTATTTT
TRBJ1-4 | TRBV4-1 | - | - | CASSQGRGIGQKLFF | TGCGCCAGCAGCCAAGGTCGGGGGATCGGTCAAAAACTGTTTTTT
TRBJ2-1 | TRBV27 | few | - | CASSLSSENEQFF | TGTGCCAGCAGTTTATCATCGGAGAATGAGCAGTTCTTC
TRBJ2-7 | TRBV2 | - | - | CASSEVPGTPPYEQYF | TGTGCCAGCAGTGAAGTGCCGGGAACGCCTCCCTACGAGCAGTACTTC
TRBJ2-7 | TRBV21-1 | few | - | CASSKAIYTAGFIYEQYF | TGTGCCAGCAGCAAAGCGATCTATACGGCAGGGTTTATCTACGAGCAGTACTTC
TRBJ2-3 | TRBV6-2/TRBV6-3 | few | TRBD2 | CASSYLRTSGGGFGTDTQYF | TGTGCCAGCAGTTACTTAAGGACTAGCGGGGGGGGCTTCGGAACAGATACGCAGTATTTT